This T cell receptor beta chain is from a study of CD8+ T cells in alopecia areata. Study at large: Treated patients were given oral tofacitinib, which was dosed at 5 to 10 mg twice daily. Tofacitinib treatment spanned 6 to 18 months, with 6 months off drug afterward. Study results and caveats: The study found higher clonality in lesional than normal scalp, especially in alopecia totalis/universalis. When scalp samples are sequenced, resident alphabeta T cells of normal skin are also captured.

V was clipped by 8 bases and J by 4 bases, with 15 bases between them. The CDR3 has 13 residues. Per the germline V gene, CDR1 is PRHDT and CDR2 is FYEKMQ (reference sequence). Remarks on this clone: Its antigen is not identified.

RNA extraction was followed by reverse transcription into cDNA, which acted as the sequencing template. The repertoire was sequenced with immunoSEQ multiplex PCR; TCRdb's copy has only in-frame clones and lacks some. The data show over 85,000 clones, 50% to 75% seen once. Treatment defined: oral pan-JAK inhibitor, 5-10 mg twice daily. Sequenced material: CD8+ T cells sorted from blood, taken at week 4, from a patient treated with tofacitinib. This clonotype was sampled from a human donor with alopecia areata. The rearrangement links TRBV13 to TRBJ2-7; the D gene is possibly TRBD2 (6 bases). Here the CDR3 DNA reads TGTGCCAGCGCGTTAGCGGCCTCGTACGAGCAGTACTTC. Its protein is CASALAASYEQYF.